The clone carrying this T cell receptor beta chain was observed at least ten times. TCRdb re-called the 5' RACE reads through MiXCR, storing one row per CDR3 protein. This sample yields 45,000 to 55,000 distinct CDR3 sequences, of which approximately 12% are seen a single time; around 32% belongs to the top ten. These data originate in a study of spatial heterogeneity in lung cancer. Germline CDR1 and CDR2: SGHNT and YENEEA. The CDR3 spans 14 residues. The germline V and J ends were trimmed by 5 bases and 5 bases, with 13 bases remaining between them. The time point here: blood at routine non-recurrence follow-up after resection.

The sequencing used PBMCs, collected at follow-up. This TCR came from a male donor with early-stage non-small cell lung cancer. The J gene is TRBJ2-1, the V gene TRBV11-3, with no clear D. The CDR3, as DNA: TGTGCCAGCAGCCCCGCGGCGGATCACAATGAGCAGTTCTTC. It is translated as CASSPAADHNEQFF.